The 6 T cell receptor beta chains below come from one sample, sequenced in a study of blood T cell repertoires in COVID-19 (dated by TCRdb to between 2020 and 2021). The library was built by means of the immunoSEQ multiplex PCR assay. Imported from immuneACCESS, the table was reduced by TCRdb to in-frame sequences with V and J called. These copies leave out some clones; in studies compared against another copy, an unresolved V gene accounts for under half, and the cause of the remainder is not known. Present in this sample are 60,000 or so clones, under 95% of which were seen just once. Less than 2% of the sample goes to the ten largest clones. Sequenced material: peripheral blood. The source is a human donor in a cohort sampled during active COVID-19.

J is TRBJ2-7 and V is TRBV7-9, with a weak D call TRBD2 (6 bases). Germline loops: CDR1 SEHNR, CDR2 FQNEAQ (reference sequence). With 4 bases removed from V and 3 bases from J, the gap between germline ends came to 19 bases. There are 16 residues in the CDR3. The CDR3 here is CASSSILRDSYYEQYF. For the CDR3, the DNA is TGTGCCAGCAGCTCAATACTAAGGGACTCCTACTACGAGCAGTACTTC.

V and J are TRBV3-1 (or the pseudogene TRBV3-2) and TRBJ1-1; D remains ambiguous. V gave up 4 bases and J gave up 7 bases, with 10 bases separating them. The V gene's germline CDR1 is LGHDT and CDR2 YNNKEL (reference sequence). The CDR3 is 12 residues long. The CDR3 reads CASSPGKLEAFF. CDR3 coding DNA: TGTGCCAGCAGCCCCGGGAAGCTTGAAGCTTTCTTT.

The chain combines TRBV28 with TRBJ1-4, with TRBD1 as a possible D gene (5 bases). Trimming took 9 bases from V and 7 from J, leaving 18 bases between them. Per germline, CDR1 MDHEN and CDR2 SYDVKM. The CDR3 runs to 14 residues. Here the CDR3 reads CASGHGGTREKLFF. For the CDR3, the DNA is TGTGCCAGTGGACACGGGGGTACTCGTGAAAAACTGTTTTTT.

The chain links TRBV28 to TRBJ2-7, with D tentatively TRBD1 (6 bases). V lost 6 bases to trimming and J lost 2 bases, with 11 bases between them. CDR3 length: 13 residues. Germline lookup yields CDR1 MDHEN and CDR2 SYDVKM. The CDR3 coding sequence is TGTGCCAGCAGGTTCAGGGGACCCTACGAGCAGTACTTC. The encoded protein is CASRFRGPYEQYF.

The V call is TRBV6-4, the J call TRBJ1-1, with D uncertain. Germline CDR1 reads MRHNA; CDR2 reads SNTAGT. Trimming pared 4 bases from V and 10 bases from J, leaving 16 bases between. The CDR3 consists of 13 residues. The CDR3: CASSVQPREVAFF. CDR3 sequence (DNA): TGTGCCAGCAGTGTACAGCCCCGAGAAGTAGCTTTCTTT.

This clone was seen just once. This chain connects TRBV28 to TRBJ2-1; D is possibly TRBD2 (5 bases). CDR3 length: 16 amino acids. The germline CDR1 and CDR2 sequences are MDHEN and SYDVKM. With 5 bases removed from V and 10 bases from J, the gap between germline ends came to 24 bases. In DNA, the CDR3 is TGTGCCAGCAGTCCTTCCCGAGGGTTATGGGGTATCGAGCAGTTCTTC. Its translation: CASSPSRGLWGIEQFF.